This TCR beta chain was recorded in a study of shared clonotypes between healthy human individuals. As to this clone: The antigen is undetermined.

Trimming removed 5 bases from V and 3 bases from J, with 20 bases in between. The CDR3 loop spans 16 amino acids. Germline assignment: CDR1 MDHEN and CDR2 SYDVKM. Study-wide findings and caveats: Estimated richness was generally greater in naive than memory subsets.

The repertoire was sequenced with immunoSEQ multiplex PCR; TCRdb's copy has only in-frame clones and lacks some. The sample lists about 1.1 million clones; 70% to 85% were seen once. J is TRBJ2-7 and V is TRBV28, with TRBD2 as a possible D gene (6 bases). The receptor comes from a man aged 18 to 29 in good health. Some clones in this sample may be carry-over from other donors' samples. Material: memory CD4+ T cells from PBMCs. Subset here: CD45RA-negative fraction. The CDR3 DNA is TGTGCCAGCAGTGTTTTTATGAACGGGAGATACTACGAGCAGTACTTC. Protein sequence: CASSVFMNGRYYEQYF.